Listed here are 14 T cell receptor beta chains from one sample, sequenced in a study of identical twins. MiXCR, run by TCRdb on the 5' RACE reads, gives a single entry per CDR3 protein. The repertoire includes more than 1.5 million distinct CDR3 sequences, under 35% of them detected once, and over 0.25% sits in the top ten. Sequenced material: cord blood. These receptors originate from a newborn girl in good health.

In DNA, the CDR3 is TGTGCCAGCAGCGTAGCTGGCAGGGTTGGTGAAAAACTGTTTTTT. It specifies CASSVAGRVGEKLFF. The chain uses TRBV9 and TRBJ1-4; D is possibly TRBD1 (5 bases). Germline CDR1 reads SGDLS; CDR2 reads YYNGEE. This CDR3 contains 15 residues. The germline V and J ends were trimmed by 0 bases and 7 bases, with 13 bases remaining between them.

This clonotype was seen a few times. The chain employs TRBV15 and TRBJ1-5, with unresolved D. Germline V gives CDR1 LNHNV, CDR2 YYDKDF (reference sequence). The CDR3 runs to 13 residues. The germline V and J ends were trimmed by 0 bases and 6 bases, with 6 bases remaining between them. CDR3 protein: CATSRDPAQPQHF. Here the CDR3 DNA reads TGTGCCACCAGCAGAGATCCGGCTCAGCCCCAGCATTTT.

The rearrangement joins TRBV3-1 to TRBJ1-1; TRBD1 matches at 9 bases. The germline CDR1 and CDR2 sequences are LGHDT and YNNKEL (reference sequence). J was trimmed by 6 bases and V by 2 bases; bases with no gene match: 4. This CDR3 comprises 14 residues. In DNA form, the CDR3 reads TGTGCCAGCAGCCAAAGGACAGGGGCGGCTGAAGCTTTCTTT. Translating it yields CASSQRTGAAEAFF.

Note on this clonotype: A much larger clone lies a single base off, so this may be a read error. J is TRBJ1-5 and V is TRBV12-3 or TRBV12-4; unclear D gene. The CDR3 runs to 13 residues. As DNA, the CDR3 is TGTGCCAGCAGTTTGAATCGTAATCAGCCCCGGCATTTT. It translates to CASSLNRNQPRHF.

The sample holds a few counts of this clonotype. Here the CDR3 DNA reads TGTGCCAGCAGCCTACGGACGGGCCGTGAAGCTTTCTTT. Its protein is CASSLRTGREAFF. The rearrangement joins TRBV7-9 to TRBJ1-1; unclear D gene. CDR3 length: 13 residues. Germline CDR1 reads SEHNR; CDR2 reads FQNEAQ (reference sequence). V lost 5 bases and J 7 bases, leaving 14 bases between the germline ends.

The CDR3 reads CSARTSDYGYTF. CDR3 in DNA: TGCAGTGCTAGGACATCAGACTATGGCTACACCTTC. The chain is built from TRBV20-1 and TRBJ1-2; no firm D call. CDR1 and CDR2 (germline): DFQATT, SNEGSKA (reference sequence). This CDR3 region has 12 residues. The germline V and J ends were trimmed by 3 bases and 3 bases, with 8 bases remaining between them.

This clonotype occurred a few times. The rearrangement joins TRBV21-1 to TRBJ2-7. TRBV21-1 is tagged as a pseudogene. The CDR3 is made up of 12 amino acids. DNA of the CDR3: TGTGCCAGCAGCACCAAGTTTTACGAGCAGTACTTC. Protein sequence: CASSTKFYEQYF.

This clonotype was counted between two and nine times. The chain couples TRBV20-1 to TRBJ2-1, with D unclear. The CDR3 totals 15 residues. Germline values: CDR1 DFQATT, CDR2 SNEGSKA (reference sequence). V lost 3 bases and J lost 3, with 15 bases in between. The CDR3 sequence: CSASSPSLVYNEQFF. The CDR3 bases are TGCAGTGCTAGCTCTCCCTCACTCGTCTACAATGAGCAGTTCTTC.

The gene calls are TRBV5-1 and TRBJ2-3; TRBD2 agrees at 11 bases. Germline V gene data show CDR1 as SGHRS and CDR2 as YFSETQ. The V gene end was trimmed by 4 bases and the J gene end by 4 bases; junction bases not matched to a gene: 5. The CDR3 consists of 15 residues. CDR3: CASSANSGRADTQYF. In DNA form, the CDR3 reads TGCGCCAGCAGCGCTAATAGCGGGAGGGCAGATACGCAGTATTTT.

CDR3 in DNA: TGTGCCAGCAGCAGCATACAGGGGGCGACCCGTGACACAGATACGCAGTATTTT. It translates to CASSSIQGATRDTDTQYF. This sequence joins TRBV21-1 and TRBJ2-3; TRBD1, as called in the table, went unchecked against the DNA. TRBV21-1 is marked as a pseudogene. The CDR3 has 18 residues.

In this sample, this clonotype turned up a few times. The rearrangement links TRBV7-2 to TRBJ2-3; D is perhaps TRBD2 (6 bases). The CDR3 has 15 amino acids. The V end lost 5 bases, the J end lost 1 base, and 13 bases lay between the germline ends. CDR1 SGHTA and CDR2 FQGNSA come from the germline V gene. CDR3 protein: CASSLRESRTDTQYF. The CDR3 bases are TGTGCCAGCAGCCTACGGGAGTCCCGCACAGATACGCAGTATTTT.

This clonotype was picked up one time. Here the CDR3 reads CASSRLMDTYEQYF. In DNA form, the CDR3 reads TGTGCCAGCAGCCGACTTATGGATACCTACGAGCAGTACTTC. The rearrangement links TRBV12-3 or TRBV12-4 to TRBJ2-4; D gene ambiguous. The last part of the DNA fits TRBJ2-7 better; the J call may be wrong. This CDR3 comprises 14 residues.

The rearrangement links TRBV20-1 to TRBJ1-1, with D tentatively TRBD1 (6 bases). The CDR3 runs to 14 residues. V shed 2 bases and J shed 3 bases, with 13 bases lying between them. From germline, CDR1 is DFQATT and CDR2 SNEGSKA (reference sequence). The CDR3 loop reads CSARRGEGDTEAFF. The CDR3 DNA is TGCAGTGCTAGAAGGGGGGAGGGCGACACTGAAGCTTTCTTT.

This clonotype was picked up a small number of times. This chain joins TRBV3-1 and TRBJ1-2; D is possibly TRBD1 (5 bases). The CDR3 has 13 residues. Germline assignment: CDR1 LGHDT and CDR2 YNNKEL (reference sequence). Between the trimmed V and J ends, which lost 0 bases and 6 bases, there was a span of 8 bases. The CDR3 reads CASSQEKGNGYTF. The CDR3 DNA reads TGTGCCAGCAGCCAAGAGAAGGGGAATGGCTACACCTTC.